The 29 T cell receptor beta chains below come from one sample, sequenced in a study of T cell responses to AZD1222 COVID-19 vaccine. Measured with immunoSEQ multiplex PCR; TCRdb has only the in-frame clones, and not every one. The sample lists under 170,000 clones; 92% were seen once. The material sequenced was peripheral blood, taken 28 days after the second AZD1222 dose. The receptors were sampled from an adult who received the AZD1222 COVID-19 vaccine.

V gene TRBV5-5 combines with J gene TRBJ1-2; D ambiguous. The V and J ends lost 6 bases and 2 bases respectively, with 5 bases between them. Germline V lookup: CDR1 SGHKS, CDR2 YYEKEE (reference sequence). This CDR3 spans 11 amino acids. CDR3 in DNA: TGTGCCAGCAACCTAAACTATGGCTACACCTTC. Amino acids: CASNLNYGYTF.

The V call is TRBV6-2 or TRBV6-3, the J call TRBJ1-6, with D possibly being TRBD1 (6 bases). Trimming left V 2 bases short and J 11 bases short, with 13 bases between. In germline, CDR1 is MNHEY, CDR2 SVGEGT. The CDR3 runs 14 residues. The CDR3 protein is CASSYEGGKAPLHF. DNA of the CDR3: TGTGCCAGCAGTTACGAAGGGGGTAAGGCACCCCTCCACTTT.

The chain combines TRBV7-9 with TRBJ2-7, with TRBD2 matching over 13 bases. The trim removed 5 bases at V and 0 bases at J, leaving 1 base unmatched. Germline values: CDR1 SEHNR, CDR2 FQNEAQ (reference sequence). This CDR3 comprises 15 residues. CDR3 nucleotides: TGTGCCAGCAGCCGACTAGCGGGAGGCTCCTACGAGCAGTACTTC. This translates into CASSRLAGGSYEQYF.

J is TRBJ2-5 and V is TRBV18, with 7 bases lining up with TRBD1. The V segment lost 5 bases and the J segment 0 bases; nucleotides outside the gene matches: 3. The CDR3 has 14 amino acids. Germline V gene sequence: CDR1 KGHSH, CDR2 LQKENI. This CDR3 is CASSTGTDQETQYF. The DNA of the CDR3 is TGTGCCAGCTCAACGGGGACAGACCAAGAGACCCAGTACTTC.

The sample holds one count of this clone. The V gene is TRBV28, the J gene TRBJ2-7; weak D call: TRBD1 (6 bases). The CDR3 sequence is 13 residues long. Germline CDR1 reads MDHEN; CDR2 reads SYDVKM. The V end lost 6 bases, the J end lost 6 bases, and 15 bases lay between the germline ends. The CDR3 sequence: CASRASGESEQYF. The CDR3 region has the DNA TGTGCCAGCAGGGCGTCAGGGGAGTCCGAGCAGTACTTC. The entire variable domain, with the rest obtained from reference TRBV28 and TRBJ2-7, is as follows: DVKVTQSSRYLVKRTGEKVFLECVQDMDHENMFWYRQDPGLGLRLIYFSYDVKMKEKGDIPEGYSVSREKKERFSLILESASTNQTSMYLCASRASGESEQYFGPGTRLTVT.

The V gene is TRBV5-1, the J gene TRBJ2-1; D is possibly TRBD2 (7 bases). The CDR3 totals 18 residues. Germline CDR1 SGHRS, CDR2 YFSETQ. The V and J ends lost 0 bases and 0 bases respectively, with 16 bases between them. CDR3 bases: TGCGCCAGCAGCTTGGCCAGGGGTGGCGGGAGCTCCTACAATGAGCAGTTCTTC. Its translation is CASSLARGGGSSYNEQFF.

Turning to this clone: Sequence at one end of the junction differs from germline and may be a read error. This chain connects TRBV7-7 to TRBJ2-1; TRBD2 might be the D (5 bases). Germline-derived CDR1 and CDR2 are SSHAT and FNYEAQ (reference sequence). CDR3 length: 16 residues. The DNA for the CDR3 is TGTGCTAGCAGCCCGAGAGCGGCTCGCTCCTACAATGAGCAGTTCTTC. Encoded protein: CASSPRAARSYNEQFF.

V gene TRBV18 combines with J gene TRBJ2-2, with D maybe TRBD1 (5 bases). The CDR3 consists of 15 residues. Germline CDR1 and CDR2: KGHSH and LQKENI. Trimming shortened V by 3 bases and J by 4 bases, and 12 bases separated the two germline ends. In DNA, the CDR3 is TGTGCCAGCTCACCCATCCAGGGTCCCACCGGGGAGCTGTTTTTT. It yields the protein CASSPIQGPTGELFF. Based on the CDR3 plus reference TRBV18 and TRBJ2-2, the full variable domain is NAGVMQNPRHLVRRRGQEARLRCSPMKGHSHVYWYRQLPEEGLKFMVYLQKENIIDESGMPKERFSAEFPKEGPSILRIQQVVRGDSAAYFCASSPIQGPTGELFFGEGSRLTVL.

The chain uses TRBV5-1 and TRBJ2-3, with D perhaps being TRBD1 or TRBD2 (5 bases each). The CDR3 is 15 amino acids. Germline-derived CDR1 and CDR2 are SGHRS and YFSETQ. Trimming pared 3 bases from V and 3 bases from J, leaving 14 bases between. DNA for the CDR3: TGCGCCAGCAGCTATAACGGGGCCGGAACAGATACGCAGTATTTT. Its translation is CASSYNGAGTDTQYF.

The chain combines TRBV27 with TRBJ1-1; unclear D gene. CDR3 length: 16 amino acids. V was cut by 5 bases and J by 0 bases, with 16 bases left in between. CDR1 MNHEY and CDR2 SMNVEV come from the germline V gene (reference sequence). Here the CDR3 DNA reads TGTGCCAGCAGTCGAAGTACGGGATTGTTGAACACTGAAGCTTTCTTT. This sequence encodes CASSRSTGLLNTEAFF.

V usage is TRBV5-1 and J usage is TRBJ2-5; 7 nucleotides align to TRBD2. V lost 0 bases to trimming and J lost 3 bases; unmatched junction nucleotides: 2. The CDR3 is 14 residues long. Germline loops: CDR1 SGHRS, CDR2 YFSETQ. This chain's CDR3 is CASSLERGEETQYF. Here the CDR3 DNA reads TGCGCCAGCAGCTTGGAGCGGGGAGAAGAGACCCAGTACTTC.

The chain is built from TRBV9 and TRBJ2-6, with TRBD2 matching over 11 bases. Germline values: CDR1 SGDLS, CDR2 YYNGEE. The V segment lost 3 bases and the J segment 4 bases; nucleotides outside the gene matches: 6. CDR3 size: 17 residues. This CDR3 reads CASSAKTSGTGANVLTF. Here the CDR3 DNA reads TGTGCCAGCAGCGCGAAGACTAGCGGGACGGGGGCCAACGTCCTGACTTTC.

The rearrangement uses TRBV12-5 and TRBJ1-4, with a possible D match to TRBD1 (5 bases). CDR1 and CDR2 from the germline V gene are LGHNT and FRNRAP. CDR3 length equals 15 residues. Trimming took off 5 bases at V and 3 bases at J, with 13 bases between the two ends. CDR3 bases: TGTGCTAGTGGTCGCGCGGGGGAGGCTAATGAAAAACTGTTTTTT. It yields the protein CASGRAGEANEKLFF.

This chain uses TRBV19 with TRBJ2-2; TRBD2 matches 11 bases. The junction had 4 bases not matched to a gene; V was cut back by 9 bases and J by 4 bases. The CDR3 runs 14 residues. Per the germline V gene, CDR1 is LNHDA and CDR2 is SQIVND (reference sequence). The CDR3 sequence: CASELAGGTGELFF. The CDR3 DNA sequence: TGTGCCAGCGAGCTAGCGGGGGGCACCGGGGAGCTGTTTTTT.

The chain uses TRBV29-1 and TRBJ2-2, with a tentative D call TRBD1 (6 bases). Trimming shortened V by 7 bases and J by 4 bases, and 16 bases separated the two germline ends. CDR1 and CDR2 from the germline V gene are SQVTM and ANQGSEA. The CDR3 loop spans 14 amino acids. CDR3 region: CSARGNWGTGELFF. The CDR3 region has the DNA TGCAGCGCAAGGGGGAATTGGGGCACCGGGGAGCTGTTTTTT.

The gene calls are TRBV18 and TRBJ1-3; the D gene is possibly TRBD1 (6 bases). CDR3 length: 18 amino acids. V lost 3 bases and J lost 0, with 18 bases in between. Looked up from germline, CDR1 is KGHSH and CDR2 is LQKENI. The CDR3 loop reads CASSPVLQGRGSGNTIYF. The CDR3 DNA sequence: TGTGCCAGCTCACCCGTCCTACAGGGCAGAGGCTCTGGAAACACCATATATTTT. The variable domain in full, completed from reference TRBV18 and TRBJ1-3, reads NAGVMQNPRHLVRRRGQEARLRCSPMKGHSHVYWYRQLPEEGLKFMVYLQKENIIDESGMPKERFSAEFPKEGPSILRIQQVVRGDSAAYFCASSPVLQGRGSGNTIYFGEGSWLTVV.

The V gene is TRBV6-2 or TRBV6-3, the J gene TRBJ2-1, with a weak D call TRBD1 (5 bases). Trimming stripped 0 bases from V and 5 bases from J, with 5 bases between. The CDR3 extends over 13 amino acids. Per the germline V gene, CDR1 is MNHEY and CDR2 is SVGEGT. Written as DNA, the CDR3 is TGTGCCAGCAGTTACTCGGACAACAATGAGCAGTTCTTC. Its translation is CASSYSDNNEQFF.

The rearrangement joins TRBV21-1 to TRBJ1-4; the table assigns TRBD1, which was not confirmed against the DNA. TRBV21-1 is an annotated pseudogene. The CDR3 contains 13 residues. CDR3 DNA: TGTGCCAGCAGACAGACAGGGATTGAAAAACTGTTTTTT. Protein sequence: CASRQTGIEKLFF.

The genes are TRBV11-3 and TRBJ2-5, with D perhaps TRBD1 (5 bases). The CDR3 is 13 amino acids. Deletions cut 2 bases from V and 8 bases from J, with 12 bases between. CDR1 is SGHNT, CDR2 YENEEA, per germline. The CDR3 here is CASSLITGGTQYF. The CDR3 DNA reads TGTGCCAGCAGCTTAATAACAGGTGGTACCCAGTACTTC. Drawing the rest from reference TRBV11-3 and TRBJ2-5, the complete variable domain is EAGVVQSPRYKIIEKKQPVAFWCNPISGHNTLYWYLQNLGQGPELLIRYENEEAVDDSQLPKDRFSAERLKGVDSTLKIQPAELGDSAVYLCASSLITGGTQYFGPGTRLLVL.

This rearrangement joins TRBV5-1 to TRBJ1-6, with a possible D match to TRBD1 (6 bases). Germline CDR1 SGHRS, CDR2 YFSETQ. CDR3 length equals 14 residues. The germline V and J ends were trimmed by 4 bases and 5 bases, with 10 bases remaining between them. The CDR3 loop is CASSQNRDNSPLHF. The CDR3 DNA reads TGCGCCAGCAGCCAAAACAGGGATAATTCACCCCTCCACTTT.

Comment on this clone: At one end, the junction sequence differs from germline, possibly due to a read error. V and J are TRBV6-2 or TRBV6-3 and TRBJ1-5; 8 nucleotides align to TRBD1. This CDR3 spans 15 amino acids. Germline V gives CDR1 MNHEY, CDR2 SVGEGT. CDR3 in DNA: TGTGCCAGCAGTCTACAGGGGGGTAGCCATCAGCCCCAGCATTTT. Translating it yields CASSLQGGSHQPQHF.

This clone was seen just once. J is TRBJ1-5 and V is TRBV6-5; D not certain. The CDR3 is 15 residues long. Germline V gene sequence: CDR1 MNHEY, CDR2 SVGAGI. V was clipped by 6 bases and J by 2 bases, with 14 bases between them. CDR3 bases: TGTGCCAGCAGGAGACGGGGAGTTGGCAATCAGCCCCAGCATTTT. It yields the protein CASRRRGVGNQPQHF.

This chain uses TRBV18 with TRBJ2-2; D call uncertain. This CDR3 has 12 residues. Looked up from germline, CDR1 is KGHSH and CDR2 is LQKENI. Trimming pared 1 base from V and 6 bases from J, leaving 3 bases between. CDR3 loop: CASSPQSGELFF. CDR3 DNA sequence: TGTGCCAGCTCACCACAATCCGGGGAGCTGTTTTTT.

This clone was seen once. V and J are TRBV5-1 and TRBJ2-7; a weak D match, TRBD2 (5 bases). The CDR3 contains 15 residues. Per the germline V gene, CDR1 is SGHRS and CDR2 is YFSETQ. The V end lost 3 bases, the J end lost 3 bases, and 16 bases lay between the germline ends. The CDR3 nucleotides are TGCGCCAGCAGCTCCACGGGGAGTGACGGCTACGAGCAGTACTTC. It translates to CASSSTGSDGYEQYF.

V is TRBV2 and J is TRBJ1-2; D perhaps matches TRBD1 (6 bases). This CDR3 has 13 residues. Per germline, CDR1 SNHLY and CDR2 FYNNEI. V was trimmed by 7 bases and J by 6 bases, leaving 15 bases between them. CDR3 bases: TGTGCCAGCACTTTCCTACAGGGTAATGGCTACACCTTC. It yields the protein CASTFLQGNGYTF. Using reference TRBV2 and TRBJ1-2 for the parts outside the CDR3, the full variable domain is EPEVTQTPSHQVTQMGQEVILRCVPISNHLYFYWYRQILGQKVEFLVSFYNNEISEKSEIFDDQFSVERPDGSNFTLKIRSTKLEDSAMYFCASTFLQGNGYTFGSGTRLTVV.

This chain links TRBV5-1 with TRBJ1-1, with D perhaps TRBD1 (5 bases). The V and J ends lost 4 bases and 2 bases respectively, with 12 bases between them. There are 14 residues in the CDR3. CDR1 is SGHRS and CDR2 is YFSETQ in the germline V gene. This CDR3 reads CASSTGGGNTEAFF. CDR3 bases: TGCGCCAGCAGCACCGGGGGAGGTAACACTGAAGCTTTCTTT.

This clone appeared once. The rearrangement uses TRBV27 and TRBJ1-2; D remains ambiguous. This CDR3 spans 13 amino acids. Per the germline V gene, CDR1 is MNHEY and CDR2 is SMNVEV (reference sequence). Trimming shortened V by 10 bases and J by 4 bases, and 16 bases separated the two germline ends. Here the CDR3 DNA reads TGTGCCACCCGTGAGGGTCTAGGCTATGGCTACACCTTC. It codes for CATREGLGYGYTF.

The chain has TRBV28 and TRBJ2-7, with 7 bases aligning to TRBD1. V was clipped by 6 bases and J by 1 base; unmatched bases: 21. This CDR3 spans 19 amino acids. Per germline, CDR1 MDHEN and CDR2 SYDVKM. The DNA of the CDR3 is TGTGCCAGCAGCCCTGGTCTGGGACAGCCCCCCCAAGGATCCTACGAGCAGTACTTC. It translates to CASSPGLGQPPQGSYEQYF. The entire variable domain, with the rest obtained from reference TRBV28 and TRBJ2-7, is as follows: DVKVTQSSRYLVKRTGEKVFLECVQDMDHENMFWYRQDPGLGLRLIYFSYDVKMKEKGDIPEGYSVSREKKERFSLILESASTNQTSMYLCASSPGLGQPPQGSYEQYFGPGTRLTVT.

V and J are TRBV5-1 and TRBJ1-1; 7 positions agree with TRBD1. This CDR3 is 13 amino acids long. CDR1 is SGHRS and CDR2 is YFSETQ in the germline V gene. With V trimmed by 0 bases and J by 6 bases, 2 bases remained unmatched. The CDR3, as DNA: TGCGCCAGCAGCTTGGCTGACAGGGCTGAAGCTTTCTTT. It is translated as CASSLADRAEAFF.